These 22 T cell receptor beta chains share one sample of origin, sequenced in a study of metastatic and nonmetastatic thyroid tumors. TCRdb reassembled clones from the PCR reads with MiXCR. In the table there are 30,000 to 35,000 clones, about 32% of which are singletons. No patient had received any treatment before thyroid surgery. Source material: blood. The receptors were sampled from a female donor with papillary thyroid cancer or a benign thyroid nodule (not recorded which). Some clones in this sample may be carry-over from other donors' samples.

This sequence joins TRBV30 and TRBJ2-7; 14 bases map to TRBD2. The germline V gene has CDR1 GTSNPN and CDR2 SVGIG (reference sequence). This CDR3 contains 15 residues. V dropped 3 bases and J dropped 6; count of bases not matched to a gene: 7. In DNA, the CDR3 is TGTGCCTGGAGAGGGACTAGCGGGAGAAATGTCGAGCAGTACTTC. This sequence encodes CAWRGTSGRNVEQYF.

The chain uses TRBV7-3 and TRBJ2-3; D gene unclear. The germline V gene encodes CDR1 SGHTA and CDR2 FQGTGA. The CDR3 loop spans 13 amino acids. V lost 5 bases and J 4 bases, leaving 10 bases between the germline ends. CDR3 loop: CASSPSKADTQYF. The CDR3 DNA sequence: TGTGCCAGCAGCCCCTCGAAGGCAGATACGCAGTATTTT. Full variable domain (outside the CDR3, taken from reference TRBV7-3 and TRBJ2-3): GAGVSQTPSNKVTEKGKYVELRCDPISGHTALYWYRQSLGQGPEFLIYFQGTGAADDSGLPNDRFFAVRPEGSVSTLKIQRTERGDSAVYLCASSPSKADTQYFGPGTRLTVL.

This clone appeared a few times. CDR3: CATIRASAGTEAFF. The CDR3 DNA reads TGTGCCACGATCAGAGCTTCGGCAGGCACTGAAGCTTTCTTT. The chain is built from TRBV15 and TRBJ1-1; D is undetermined. Deletions cut 9 bases from V and 4 bases from J, with 18 bases between. Germline CDR1 reads LNHNV; CDR2 reads YYDKDF (reference sequence). CDR3 length: 14 residues.

This clone was counted at least ten times. The CDR3 spells CASSLDGNYGYTF. CDR3 nucleotide sequence: TGCGCCAGCAGCTTGGACGGAAACTATGGCTACACCTTC. This chain connects TRBV5-1 to TRBJ1-2; D gene ambiguous. The germline gives CDR1 SGHRS, CDR2 YFSETQ. V was clipped by 0 bases and J by 2 bases, with 5 bases between them. The CDR3 spans 13 residues.

In its sample, this clone was seen many times. The chain has TRBV7-9 and TRBJ2-1, with 7 bases fitting TRBD2. Germline assignment: CDR1 SEHNR and CDR2 FQNEAQ (reference sequence). The CDR3 contains 14 residues. The V gene end was trimmed by 1 base and the J gene end by 16 bases; junction bases not matched to a gene: 13. The CDR3 DNA reads as TGTGCCAGCAGCTTAGTCGAGGGCGGACTAGTACATTTCTTC. This codes for CASSLVEGGLVHFF.

To note about this clone: At one boundary the junction diverges from the germline segment, which might be a read error. The chain links TRBV20-1 to TRBJ1-5; D perhaps matches TRBD1 (5 bases). This CDR3 region has 14 residues. Germline values: CDR1 DFQATT, CDR2 SNEGSKA (reference sequence). CDR3: CNASGDANNQPQHF. CDR3 in DNA: TGCAATGCTTCCGGGGACGCGAACAATCAGCCCCAGCATTTT.

This clone was counted many times. The chain combines TRBV6-2 or TRBV6-3 with TRBJ2-2; D uncertain. Germline V gene sequence: CDR1 MNHEY, CDR2 SVGEGT. This CDR3 has 13 residues. The V gene lost 2 bases and the J gene lost 7 bases, with 8 bases spanning the gap. The CDR3 here is CASSYKAIGELFF. CDR3 coding DNA: TGTGCCAGCAGTTACAAGGCTATCGGGGAGCTGTTTTTT.

This clone was recorded at least ten times. The J gene is TRBJ2-3, the V gene TRBV6-1; 11 bases are a match to TRBD1. CDR1 and CDR2 from the germline V gene are MNHNS and SASEGT. The junction had 3 bases not matched to a gene; V was cut back by 5 bases and J by 2 bases. The CDR3 is 15 residues long. CDR3 residues: CASSMGQGDTDTQYF. In nucleotides, the CDR3 is TGTGCCAGCAGTATGGGACAGGGGGACACAGATACGCAGTATTTT.

The chain has TRBV20-1 and TRBJ1-6; tentative D call: TRBD1 (5 bases). Trimming stripped 3 bases from V and 14 bases from J, with 23 bases between. Germline V lookup: CDR1 DFQATT, CDR2 SNEGSKA (reference sequence). This CDR3 comprises 15 residues. This CDR3 is CSAREGTTSGGALHF. In nucleotides, the CDR3 is TGCAGTGCTAGGGAGGGGACCACGTCTGGTGGGGCCCTCCACTTT.

Judged by abundance, this clone is medium-sized. The V call is TRBV6-1, the J call TRBJ2-7, with D possibly matching TRBD2 (5 bases). With 1 base removed from V and 1 base from J, the gap between germline ends came to 11 bases. The germline V gene encodes CDR1 MNHNS and CDR2 SASEGT. CDR3 length equals 15 residues. The CDR3 loop reads CASSEVSGTSYEQYF. CDR3 DNA: TGTGCCAGCAGTGAAGTAAGCGGCACATCCTACGAGCAGTACTTC.

In this sample, this clone turned up many times. The chain links TRBV7-2 to TRBJ1-2; D gene uncertain. Trimming cost V 0 bases and J 8 bases, with 16 bases left between them. Germline V gene sequence: CDR1 SGHTA, CDR2 FQGNSA. The CDR3 extends over 15 amino acids. The CDR3 spells CASSLAPGYYGGYTF. As DNA, the CDR3 is TGTGCCAGCAGCTTAGCGCCGGGCTACTACGGAGGCTACACCTTC.

Note on this clone: At one end, the junction sequence differs from germline, possibly due to a read error. V usage is TRBV4-1 and J usage is TRBJ2-7; D might be TRBD2 (6 bases). The CDR3 totals 15 residues. Per the germline V gene, CDR1 is MGHRA and CDR2 is YSYEKL. The CDR3 region has the DNA TGCGCCAGCCGCCAAGACCCTAGCGTCTCCTACGAGCAGGAATTC. Encoded protein: CASRQDPSVSYEQEF.

This clone was seen ten or more times. V gene TRBV24-1 combines with J gene TRBJ2-3, with D possibly being TRBD1 (6 bases). V was clipped by 3 bases and J by 6 bases, with 12 bases between them. CDR1 KGHDR and CDR2 SFDVKD come from the germline V gene. The CDR3 consists of 14 residues. Here the CDR3 DNA reads TGTGCCACCAGTGATGTACAGGGTTGGGATACGCAGTATTTT. It codes for CATSDVQGWDTQYF.

This clone has at least ten counts. CDR3 in amino acids: CASGTGGGTEAFF. The DNA for the CDR3 is TGTGCCAGTGGGACAGGGGGTGGCACTGAAGCTTTCTTT. J is TRBJ1-1 and V is TRBV9; 11 bases agree with TRBD1. The CDR3 is 13 residues long. Losses at the gene ends were 8 bases for V and 4 bases for J; bases not matched to a gene: 4. The V gene's germline CDR1 is SGDLS and CDR2 YYNGEE.

The rearrangement joins TRBV4-1 to TRBJ2-3; 8 bases map to TRBD2. Per germline, CDR1 MGHRA and CDR2 YSYEKL. This CDR3 is built from 15 residues. V shed 6 bases and J 4 bases; nucleotides not matched to a gene: 9. CDR3 residues: CASRQKAGVADTQYF. The CDR3 region has the DNA TGCGCCAGCAGGCAAAAAGCGGGAGTGGCAGATACGCAGTATTTT.

This clone has ten or more counts. The chain's CDR3 is CASSYGTGAYEQYF. The CDR3 DNA follows: TGTGCCAGCAGCTATGGGACAGGGGCCTACGAGCAGTACTTC. This chain uses TRBV5-8 with TRBJ2-7; TRBD1 aligns across 10 bases. Germline CDR1 and CDR2: SGHTS and YDEGEE. This CDR3 has 14 residues. The junction had 2 bases not matched to a gene; V was cut back by 3 bases and J by 2 bases.

This clone was seen only a few times. The V and J genes are TRBV12-3 or TRBV12-4 and TRBJ1-5; tentatively, D is TRBD1 (5 bases). V lost 1 base, J lost 3 bases, and 13 bases lay in between. CDR3 length: 16 amino acids. The CDR3 DNA reads TGTGCCAGCAGTTTAGGGACACGGGGACTCAATCAGCCCCAGCATTTT. Encoded protein: CASSLGTRGLNQPQHF.

This chain connects TRBV5-4 to TRBJ1-4; D is unclear. Germline V gene data show CDR1 as SGHNT and CDR2 as YYREEE (reference sequence). Trimming took 4 bases from V and 5 from J, leaving 15 bases between them. CDR3 length: 15 amino acids. CDR3 sequence reads: CASSRLGGKNEKLFF. The CDR3 DNA reads as TGTGCCAGCAGCCGCCTTGGCGGAAAAAATGAAAAACTGTTTTTT.

A few counts support this clone. The gene calls are TRBV2 and TRBJ2-7; D unclear. Germline CDR1 is SNHLY and CDR2 is FYNNEI. V lost 3 bases to trimming and J lost 2 bases, with 11 bases between them. The CDR3 contains 14 residues. In DNA, the CDR3 is TGTGCCAGCAGTGATTCGGGCTACACCTACGAGCAGTACTTC. It yields the protein CASSDSGYTYEQYF. Complete variable domain (other parts from reference TRBV2 and TRBJ2-7): EPEVTQTPSHQVTQMGQEVILRCVPISNHLYFYWYRQILGQKVEFLVSFYNNEISEKSEIFDDQFSVERPDGSNFTLKIRSTKLEDSAMYFCASSDSGYTYEQYFGPGTRLTVT.

The chain joins TRBV18 to TRBJ1-1; 9 positions agree with TRBD1. CDR3 length: 11 residues. The germline V gene has CDR1 KGHSH and CDR2 LQKENI. CDR3 bases: TGTGGGAGCTCTATGGGACAGGGAGCTTTCTTT. Its translation is CGSSMGQGAFF.

This clone was counted many times. This sequence joins TRBV24-1 and TRBJ2-3; 8 bases agree with TRBD1. CDR3 length equals 15 residues. V shed 5 bases, J shed 5 bases, and the junction held 8 bases outside the gene matches. CDR1 KGHDR and CDR2 SFDVKD come from the germline V gene. The CDR3 loop is CATSARGQGGDTQYF. The CDR3 region has the DNA TGTGCCACCAGTGCCAGGGGGCAGGGAGGAGATACGCAGTATTTT.

On this clone itself: The junction does not match germline at one end; this may be a read error. The J gene is TRBJ1-2, the V gene TRBV18; the D gene is possibly TRBD1 (6 bases). This CDR3 contains 13 residues. The V gene's germline CDR1 is KGHSH and CDR2 LQKENI. The CDR3 DNA reads as TGTGCTAGCTCAGCTGGACAGAGCTATGGCTACACCTTC. Its protein product is CASSAGQSYGYTF.